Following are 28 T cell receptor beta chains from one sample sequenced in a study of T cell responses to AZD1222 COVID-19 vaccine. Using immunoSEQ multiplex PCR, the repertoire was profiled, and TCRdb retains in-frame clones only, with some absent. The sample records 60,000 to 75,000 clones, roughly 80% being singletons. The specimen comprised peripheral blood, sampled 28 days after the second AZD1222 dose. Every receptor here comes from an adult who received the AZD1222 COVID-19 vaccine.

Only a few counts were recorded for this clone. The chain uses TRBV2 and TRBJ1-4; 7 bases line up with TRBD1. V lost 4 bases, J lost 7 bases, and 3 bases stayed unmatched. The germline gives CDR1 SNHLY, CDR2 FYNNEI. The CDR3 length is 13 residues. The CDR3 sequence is CASSVGGGEKLFF. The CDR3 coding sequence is TGTGCCAGCAGTGTAGGGGGCGGTGAAAAACTGTTTTTT.

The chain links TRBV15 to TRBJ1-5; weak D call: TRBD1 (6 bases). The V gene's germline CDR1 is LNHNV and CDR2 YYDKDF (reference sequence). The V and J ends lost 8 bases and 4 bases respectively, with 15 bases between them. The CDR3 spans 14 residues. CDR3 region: CATPPGGQNQPQHF. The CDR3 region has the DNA TGTGCCACCCCCCCCGGGGGCCAGAATCAGCCCCAGCATTTT.

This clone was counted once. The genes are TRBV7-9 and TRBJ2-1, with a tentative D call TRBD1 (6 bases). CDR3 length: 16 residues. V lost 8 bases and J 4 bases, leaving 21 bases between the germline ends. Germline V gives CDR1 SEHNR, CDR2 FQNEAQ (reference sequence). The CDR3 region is CASGPLDSQTYNEQFF. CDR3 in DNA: TGTGCCAGCGGGCCACTGGACAGTCAGACTTACAATGAGCAGTTCTTC.

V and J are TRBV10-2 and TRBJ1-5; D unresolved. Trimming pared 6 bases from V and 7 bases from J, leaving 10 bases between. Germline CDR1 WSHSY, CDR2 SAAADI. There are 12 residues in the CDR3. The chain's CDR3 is CASSDPEQPQHF. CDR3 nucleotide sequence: TGCGCCAGCAGCGACCCTGAGCAGCCCCAGCATTTT.

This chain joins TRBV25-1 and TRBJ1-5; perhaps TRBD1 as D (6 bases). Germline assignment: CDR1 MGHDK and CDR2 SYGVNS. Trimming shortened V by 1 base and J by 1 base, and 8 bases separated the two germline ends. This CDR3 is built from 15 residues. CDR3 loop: CASSEWRGSNQPQHF. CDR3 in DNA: TGTGCCAGCAGTGAATGGAGGGGGAGCAATCAGCCCCAGCATTTT.

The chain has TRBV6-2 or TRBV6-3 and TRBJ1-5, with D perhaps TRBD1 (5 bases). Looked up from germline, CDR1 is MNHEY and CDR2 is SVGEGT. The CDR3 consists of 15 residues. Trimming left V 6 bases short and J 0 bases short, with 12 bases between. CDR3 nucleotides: TGTGCCAGCAGCTCTGACAGTAATAGCAATCAGCCCCAGCATTTT. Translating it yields CASSSDSNSNQPQHF.

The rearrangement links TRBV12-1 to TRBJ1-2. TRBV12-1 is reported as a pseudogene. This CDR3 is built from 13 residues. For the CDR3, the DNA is TGTGCCAGCAGCTTTGAAGTCGGCTGTGGCTACACCTTC. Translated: CASSFEVGCGYTF.

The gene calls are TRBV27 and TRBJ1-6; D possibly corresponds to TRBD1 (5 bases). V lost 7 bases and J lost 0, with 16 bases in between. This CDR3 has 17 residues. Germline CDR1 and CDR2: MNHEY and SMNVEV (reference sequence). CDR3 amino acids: CASTRYQGGSYNSPLHF. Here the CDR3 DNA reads TGTGCCAGCACCCGTTATCAGGGCGGCTCCTATAATTCACCCCTCCACTTT.

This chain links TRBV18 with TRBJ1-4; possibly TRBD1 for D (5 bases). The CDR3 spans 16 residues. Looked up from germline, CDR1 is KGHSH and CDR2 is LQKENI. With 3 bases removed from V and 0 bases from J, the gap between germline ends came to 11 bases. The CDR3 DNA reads TGTGCCAGCTCACCTACGGGGGGATCAACTAATGAAAAACTGTTTTTT. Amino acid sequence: CASSPTGGSTNEKLFF.

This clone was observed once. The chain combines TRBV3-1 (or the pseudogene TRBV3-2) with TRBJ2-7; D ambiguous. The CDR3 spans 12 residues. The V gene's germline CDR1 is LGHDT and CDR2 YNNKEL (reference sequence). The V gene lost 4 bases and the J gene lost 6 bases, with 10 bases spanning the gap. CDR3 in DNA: TGTGCCAGCAGCCCCGACGGTGGCGAGCAGTACTTC. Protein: CASSPDGGEQYF.

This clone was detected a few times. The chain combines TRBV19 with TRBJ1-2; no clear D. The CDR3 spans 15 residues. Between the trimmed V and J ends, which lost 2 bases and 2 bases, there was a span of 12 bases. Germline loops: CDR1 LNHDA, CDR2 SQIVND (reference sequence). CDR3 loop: CASSISGLSNYGYTF. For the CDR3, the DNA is TGTGCCAGTAGTATAAGCGGTTTATCAAACTATGGCTACACCTTC. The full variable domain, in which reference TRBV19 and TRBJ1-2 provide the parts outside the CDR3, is DGGITQSPKYLFRKEGQNVTLSCEQNLNHDAMYWYRQDPGQGLRLIYYSQIVNDFQKGDIAEGYSVSREKKESFPLTVTSAQKNPTAFYLCASSISGLSNYGYTFGSGTRLTVV.

The CDR3 DNA reads as TGCGCCAGCAGCTTCGACAACTATGGCTACACCTTC. Encoded protein: CASSFDNYGYTF. The chain recombines TRBV5-1 with TRBJ1-2; no definite D call. Deletions cut 2 bases from V and 2 bases from J, with 4 bases between. Germline V CDR1 and CDR2: SGHRS, YFSETQ. The CDR3 covers 12 residues.

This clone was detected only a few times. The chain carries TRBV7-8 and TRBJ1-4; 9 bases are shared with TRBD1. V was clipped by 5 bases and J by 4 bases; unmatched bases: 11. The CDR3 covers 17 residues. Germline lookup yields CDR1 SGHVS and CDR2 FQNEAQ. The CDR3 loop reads CASSVDRGGWGNEKLFF. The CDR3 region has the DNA TGTGCCAGCAGCGTGGACAGGGGTGGATGGGGTAATGAAAAACTGTTTTTT.

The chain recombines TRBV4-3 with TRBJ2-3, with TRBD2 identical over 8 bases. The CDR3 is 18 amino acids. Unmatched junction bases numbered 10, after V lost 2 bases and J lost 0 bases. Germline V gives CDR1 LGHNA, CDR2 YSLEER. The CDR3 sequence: CASSQSSPGGASTDTQYF. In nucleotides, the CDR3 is TGCGCCAGCAGCCAAAGCTCCCCGGGGGGGGCTAGCACAGATACGCAGTATTTT.

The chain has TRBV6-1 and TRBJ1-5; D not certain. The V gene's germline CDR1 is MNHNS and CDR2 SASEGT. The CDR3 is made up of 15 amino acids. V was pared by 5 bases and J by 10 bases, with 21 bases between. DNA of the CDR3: TGTGCCAGCAGTTCGGAGGTTAGGTATCAAAAACCCCAGCATTTT. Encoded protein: CASSSEVRYQKPQHF.

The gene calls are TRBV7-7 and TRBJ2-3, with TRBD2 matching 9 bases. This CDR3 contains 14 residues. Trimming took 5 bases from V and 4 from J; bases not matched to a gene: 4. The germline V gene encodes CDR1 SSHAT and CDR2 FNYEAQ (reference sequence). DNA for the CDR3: TGTGCCAGCAGCCTCGGGACTAGCTCAGATACGCAGTATTTT. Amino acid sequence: CASSLGTSSDTQYF. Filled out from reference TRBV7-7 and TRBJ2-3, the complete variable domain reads GAGVSQSPRYKVTKRGQDVTLRCDPISSHATLYWYQQALGQGPEFLTYFNYEAQPDKSGLPSDRFSAERPEGSISTLTIQRTEQRDSAMYRCASSLGTSSDTQYFGPGTRLTVL.

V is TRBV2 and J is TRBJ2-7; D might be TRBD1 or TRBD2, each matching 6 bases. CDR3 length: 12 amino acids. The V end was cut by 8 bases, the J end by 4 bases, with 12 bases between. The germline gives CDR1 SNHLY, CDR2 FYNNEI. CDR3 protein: CASSGGGYEQYF. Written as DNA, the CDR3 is TGTGCCAGCTCCGGAGGGGGGTACGAGCAGTACTTC.

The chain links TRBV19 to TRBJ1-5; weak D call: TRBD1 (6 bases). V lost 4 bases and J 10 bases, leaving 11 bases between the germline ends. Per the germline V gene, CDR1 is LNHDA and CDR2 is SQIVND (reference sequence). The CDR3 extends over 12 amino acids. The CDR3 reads CASSTQGSPQHF. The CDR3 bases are TGTGCCAGTAGTACCCAGGGGTCCCCCCAGCATTTT.

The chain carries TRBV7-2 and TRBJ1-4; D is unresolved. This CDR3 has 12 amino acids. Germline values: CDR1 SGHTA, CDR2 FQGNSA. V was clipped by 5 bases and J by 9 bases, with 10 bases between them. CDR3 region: CASSPRAQKLFF. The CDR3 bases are TGTGCCAGCAGCCCCCGGGCACAAAAACTGTTTTTT.

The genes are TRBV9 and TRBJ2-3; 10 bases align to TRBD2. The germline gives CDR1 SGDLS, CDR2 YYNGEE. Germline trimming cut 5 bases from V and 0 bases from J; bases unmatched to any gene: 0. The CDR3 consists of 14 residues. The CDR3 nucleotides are TGTGCCAGCAGAGCGGGGGGGAGCACAGATACGCAGTATTTT. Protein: CASRAGGSTDTQYF.

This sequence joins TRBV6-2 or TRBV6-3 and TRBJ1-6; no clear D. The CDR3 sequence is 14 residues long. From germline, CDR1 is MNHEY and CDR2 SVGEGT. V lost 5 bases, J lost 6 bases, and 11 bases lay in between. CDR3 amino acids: CASSKGSSNSPLHF. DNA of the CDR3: TGTGCCAGCAGTAAAGGGAGTTCTAATTCACCCCTCCACTTT.

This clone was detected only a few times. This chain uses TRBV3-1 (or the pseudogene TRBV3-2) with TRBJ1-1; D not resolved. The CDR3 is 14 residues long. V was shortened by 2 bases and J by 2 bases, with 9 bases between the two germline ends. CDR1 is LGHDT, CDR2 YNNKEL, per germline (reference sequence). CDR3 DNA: TGTGCCAGCAGCCAAAGGTATCTTAACACTGAAGCTTTCTTT. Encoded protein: CASSQRYLNTEAFF.

CDR3 loop: CASSLGGTDYGYTF. The CDR3 bases are TGTGCCAGCAGCTTAGGCGGGACAGATTATGGCTACACCTTC. V and J are TRBV11-2 and TRBJ1-2, with 7 nucleotides matching TRBD1. The length of the CDR3 is 14 residues. CDR1 is SGHAT, CDR2 FQNNGV, per germline. J gave up 5 bases and V 1 base, and 4 bases lay outside the gene matches.

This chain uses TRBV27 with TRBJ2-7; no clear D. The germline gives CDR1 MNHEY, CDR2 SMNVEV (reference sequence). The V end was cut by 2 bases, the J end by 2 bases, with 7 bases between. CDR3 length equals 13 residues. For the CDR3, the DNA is TGTGCCAGCAGTTTACACAGTACCTACGAGCAGTACTTC. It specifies CASSLHSTYEQYF.

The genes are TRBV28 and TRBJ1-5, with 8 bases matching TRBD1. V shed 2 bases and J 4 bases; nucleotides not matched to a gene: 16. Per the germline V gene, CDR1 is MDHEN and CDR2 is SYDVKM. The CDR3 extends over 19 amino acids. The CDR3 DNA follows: TGTGCCAGCAGTTTAAACCCTCGGACAGGGAGGGAGATAAATCAGCCCCAGCATTTT. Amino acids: CASSLNPRTGREINQPQHF.

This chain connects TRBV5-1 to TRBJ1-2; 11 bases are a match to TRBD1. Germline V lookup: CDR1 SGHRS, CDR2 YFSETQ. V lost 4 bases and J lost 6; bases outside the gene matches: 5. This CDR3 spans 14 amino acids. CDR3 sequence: CASSLGQGAHGYTF. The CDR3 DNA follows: TGCGCCAGCAGCCTAGGACAGGGGGCCCATGGCTACACCTTC.

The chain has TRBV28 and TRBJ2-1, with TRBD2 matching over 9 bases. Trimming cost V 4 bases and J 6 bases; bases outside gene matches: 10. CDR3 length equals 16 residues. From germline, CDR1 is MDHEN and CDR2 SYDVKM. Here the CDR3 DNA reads TGTGCCAGCAGTTCCCAGCAGGCGGGGGGGTTCAATGAGCAGTTCTTC. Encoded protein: CASSSQQAGGFNEQFF. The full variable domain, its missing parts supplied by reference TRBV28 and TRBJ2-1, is DVKVTQSSRYLVKRTGEKVFLECVQDMDHENMFWYRQDPGLGLRLIYFSYDVKMKEKGDIPEGYSVSREKKERFSLILESASTNQTSMYLCASSSQQAGGFNEQFFGPGTRLTVL.

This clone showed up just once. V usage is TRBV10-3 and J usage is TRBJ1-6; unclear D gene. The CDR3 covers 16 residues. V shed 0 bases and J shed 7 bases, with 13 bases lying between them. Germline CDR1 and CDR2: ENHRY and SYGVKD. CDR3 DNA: TGTGCCATCAGTGAGTCTCGGGGAGGGCAGAATTCACCCCTCCACTTT. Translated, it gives CAISESRGGQNSPLHF.